This TCR beta chain came from a study of cytomegalovirus exposure and HLA in healthy donors (dated by TCRdb to about 2017). General notes on the study: An earlier analysis of some 550 of the donors reported 250 to 300 Gb of sequence data and about 100 million unique TCR beta sequences from about 180 million T cells. In a later analysis, previously published TCR beta repertoires from several hundred donors were re-analyzed and high-resolution HLA genotyping was added so that TCR occurrence patterns could be studied. The T cell repertoires of some 670 subjects were profiled by immunosequencing and related to cytomegalovirus serostatus. HLA typing covered class I and class II loci at four-digit resolution. Rather than using new phenotypic data, the later analysis identified candidate immune exposures from TCR beta sequences and from how often those sequences occurred across donors. Donor age, sex, ethnicity and CMV serostatus were collected together with the repertoire data. Five DR-DQ haplotypes were treated as single units for association and clustering because of strong linkage in the cohort. Of the roughly 410 genotyped donors, less than 90% were placed in the genetic ancestry cluster associated with self-reported Caucasian donors. Typing coverage varied by locus: roughly 629-640 donors for A, B, C, DRB1 and DQB1; around 560 for DQA1; more than 600 for DPA1; more than 450 for DPB1. High-throughput TCR immunosequencing, statistical association of individual TCRs with disease status, and machine learning were combined to predict cytomegalovirus infection status. The study aimed to test whether signatures of past pathogen exposure could be identified by cataloging public T cell receptors. Across roughly 420 genotyped donors of the cohort, an average of about 220,000 unique TCR beta nucleotide sequences per donor were sequenced, and around 20% of those sequences were non-productive. An earlier analysis of several hundred of the donors applied high-throughput TCR beta sequencing to assess whether each TCR beta V gene segment acted as functional or pseudogenic. About 320 gigabases of sequencing data and tens of millions of unique TCR sequences were included in an early release covering 550 to 800 HLA-typed donors. Genome-wide SNP genotypes for about 60% of the 666 donors were used in a later genetic analysis, which treated that subset as a discovery cohort. In addition to the first cohort of around 670 subjects, a separate validation cohort of 100 to 150 different subjects was used. Every repertoire in the discovery cohort had been generated on one and the same sequencing platform. Beyond this particular receptor, the publication reports: Across donors, most TCR sequences were observed very rarely, whereas some public TCRs were present in many individuals. Approximately 18 rarely observed V segments, including chromosome 9 orphons, were excluded from the earlier analysis of several hundred of the donors because counts were too low. It was suggested by the authors that the approach could potentially be generalized to other disease states and immunological phenotypes. Broadly in line with IMGT annotations, most TCR beta V segments showed up in productive rearrangements about 87% or about 30% of the time in an earlier analysis of 450 to 750 of the donors. In a later analysis, some 17,000 TCR beta sequences were associated with specific HLA alleles at a false discovery rate of 0.05. Strong co-occurrence of HLA alleles, especially DR and DQ, made assigning TCR associations to individual alleles difficult. Compared with equally common non-associated chains, HLA-associated TCR beta chains in a later analysis were more clonally expanded and had lower generation probabilities. A later analysis reported that several top co-occurrence clusters appeared linked to parvovirus B19, influenza, CMV and Epstein-Barr virus. Linkage disequilibrium might explain the correlated functional status among segregating V segments, but an unknown experimental factor could not be ruled out. Most CMV-associated TCR beta chains appeared to be HLA-restricted in a later analysis, and the HLA associations seemed to be driven largely by CMV exposure. A later analysis found that TCR association rates varied across HLA loci, with DRB1 alleles showing the most associated TCRs and HLA-C alleles the fewest. A later genetic analysis reported fewer N-insertions in productive TCRs among donors in an Asian-associated ancestry cluster than the roughly 690-donor mean. In both the original and validation cohorts, the classifier was reported to diagnose cytomegalovirus status with high specificity and sensitivity. A further reported finding was that TCR beta sequences accurately predicted the HLA-A and HLA-B alleles for most subjects in the first cohort. A cluster of highly shared sequence variants was judged likely to represent a technical artifact of the sequencing pipeline. A later genetic analysis associated a missense DCLRE1C variant with V-gene and J-gene trimming of TCR beta chains, and an independent cohort replicated the association. Because HLA typing was unavailable for some donors at each locus, only the typed subset was used in association tests. A total of fewer than 200 TCR beta chains were listed by the study as associated with cytomegalovirus. Only TCR beta chains were sequenced in this cohort, and the absence of alpha or paired-chain data limited detectable features. In vitro tests confirmed that a few of the cytomegalovirus-associated TCR beta chains recognize cytomegalovirus antigens. Presence/absence analyses assumed roughly uniform sequencing depth across donors, an assumption that may not hold. CMV serostatus was the only immune exposure information available for the cohort.

The cohort was made up of 500 to 800 healthy bone marrow donors. At the time of sampling, every cohort member was nominally healthy, though immune exposures that went unrecorded were likely present. The donor was CMV seronegative and was included in the group of a few hundred seronegative cohort members. Every donor gave a peripheral blood sample, and the peripheral blood mononuclear cells from that sample were used for TCR beta sequencing. Genomic DNA extraction from the blood cell samples was performed with the Qiagen DNeasy Blood Extraction Kit. Remarks on this clone: Its antigen is still unknown. Per-nucleotide qualities are absent, and no much larger clonotype sits a single base away.

Library creation used the immunoSEQ multiplex PCR assay. For the multiplex PCR, a mixture combining 60 forward primers for TCR Vbeta segments and 13 reverse primers for TCR Jbeta segments was used. A multiplex PCR assay on genomic DNA amplified the CDR3 region of rearranged TCR beta genes. The Illumina HiSeq System was used to sequence the amplified TCR beta libraries as 87-base-pair reads. Concerning the study's data processing: A later analysis tallied approximately 87 million unique TCR beta chains across the 700 or so repertoires, and approximately 12 million of those chains were shared by two or more donors. Raw reads were error-corrected and collapsed into unique sequences with a nearest-neighbor algorithm that merged closely related sequences to remove PCR and sequencing errors. CDR3 sequences were aligned to IMGT reference sequences to assign V, D and J gene segments. For a sequence to be retained, a match of at least six nucleotides was required to both a V gene segment and a J gene segment. Rearrangements were called productive when the CDR3 lacked stop codons and stayed in frame with V and J; all others were non-productive. CDR3 was defined according to IMGT convention as the region running from the second conserved V-encoded cysteine to the conserved J-encoded phenylalanine. In an earlier analysis of more than 550 of the donors, sequences lacking an unambiguous match to a single V gene segment were excluded. In an earlier analysis of roughly 600 of the donors, a V segment was called functional when productive rearrangements were above 56.7%, and segregating when the standard deviation between donors exceeded 5%. A statistical classification framework was built for diagnosing cytomegalovirus status from the catalog of TCR beta chain sequences. In a later analysis, TCR nucleotide sequences were compared against IMGT/GENE-DB human TR gene sequences so that V and J genes could be assigned. In a later analysis, CDR3 sequences and most-parsimonious VDJ recombination scenarios were assigned using the TCRdist pipeline. In a later analysis, every TCR beta chain was defined by the combination of its CDR3 amino acid sequence and its V-gene family, and reads without a unique V-gene family were dropped. To address suspected cross-contamination and a sequencing artifact, a later analysis removed 450 to 700 highly shared, low-generation-probability nucleotide sequences. In a later analysis, a clonal expansion index for each public chain was calculated from normalized within-repertoire ranks of inferred template counts. A later analysis computed generation probabilities with a VDJ recombination model fitted to out-of-frame rearrangements, and checked the results against IGoR. A later analysis scored TCR-TCR, TCR-HLA and TCR-CMV co-occurrence with hypergeometric tests, applying a repertoire-size bias correction to TCR pairs. To estimate false discovery rates, a later analysis permuted the HLA or CMV assignments 20 times. In a later analysis, co-occurring TCRs were grouped using DBSCAN, with TCRdist sequence similarity added in when clustering inside HLA-allele-positive subsets. Repertoires with fewer than 30,000 or more than 120,000 public chains, plus five repertoires with anomalous nucleotide sharing, were excluded from co-occurrence clustering. Imported from immuneACCESS, the table was reduced by TCRdb to in-frame sequences with V and J called. These copies leave out some clones; in studies compared against another copy, an unresolved V gene accounts for under half, and the cause of the remainder is not known. V and J calls plus clone size are reproduced from that table; the DNA served to infer D and trimming. Recorded for this sample are about 160,000 clones; roughly 90% of them occurred a single time. The ten largest clonotypes hold nearly 2% of the sample.

The sequence was collected from a woman between 18 and 30 years old in good health and CMV-seronegative. The specimen sequenced was PBMCs.

At the DNA level, the sequence is TGTGCCAGCAGTTTATCGGGCGGGGTTCCCTACAATGAGCAGTTCTTC. Its coded protein is CASSLSGGVPYNEQFF. The V gene is TRBV28 and the J gene is TRBJ2-1; TRBD2 is perhaps the D gene, given 6 matching bases. The V end loses 1 base and the J end loses 2 bases, and a stretch of 12 bases separates them. Reading from cysteine to phenylalanine, the CDR3 counts 16 amino acids. Left in the record is the CDR3 DNA by itself, 48 bases read in frame from the first base. CDR1 and CDR2, per the germline V gene, are MDHEN and SYDVKM.